These 23 T cell receptor beta chains originate from one sample sequenced in a study of T cells in Graves' hyperthyroidism and ophthalmopathy. Amplification of TCR beta CDR3 regions was performed using RNA transcripts as template. During a first-round RT-PCR of the TCR CDR3, the HTBI primer set was used. Each CDR3 protein gets one entry after TCRdb re-called the multiplex PCR reads with MiXCR. Of hundreds of thousands of distinct CDR3 sequences listed, over 20% are singletons. Sequencing was done on a sample of blood. These receptors came from a man younger than 45 with Graves' ophthalmopathy.

Notes on this clonotype: One end of the junction does not line up with germline, which may come from a read error. V is TRBV6-1 and J is TRBJ1-5, with D unresolved. Germline V CDR1 and CDR2: MNHNS, SASEGT. The CDR3 totals 14 residues. The DNA of the CDR3 is TGTACCAGCAGTGAGTGGCGTAGCAATCAGCCCCAGCATTTT. Encoded protein: CTSSEWRSNQPQHF.

A remark on this clonotype: With a much larger clone just one base away, this may be a read error. This chain uses TRBV20-1 with TRBJ1-5; D remains ambiguous. Deletions cut 6 bases from V and 4 bases from J, with 19 bases between. CDR1 DFQATT and CDR2 SNEGSKA come from the germline V gene (reference sequence). This CDR3 spans 15 amino acids. The CDR3 coding sequence is TGCAGTGCCCCCAACCGGGCAGGCACTAATCAGCCCCAGCATTTT. This translates into CSAPNRAGTNQPQHF.

This clonotype was detected ten times or more. The V gene is TRBV20-1, the J gene TRBJ2-7; D may correspond to TRBD1 or TRBD2 (5 bases each). CDR3 length: 14 amino acids. V shed 0 bases and J shed 3 bases, with 12 bases lying between them. Germline V gene sequence: CDR1 DFQATT, CDR2 SNEGSKA (reference sequence). Written as DNA, the CDR3 is TGCAGTGCTAGAGATATGGGGGATTACTACGAGCAGTACTTC. Encoded protein: CSARDMGDYYEQYF.

The chain is built from TRBV24-1 and TRBJ1-1, with 7 bases lining up with TRBD1. Trimming took 4 bases from V and 11 from J; bases not matched to a gene: 6. Germline loops: CDR1 KGHDR, CDR2 SFDVKD. The CDR3 runs to 12 residues. CDR3 protein: CATSDHRGKAFF. CDR3 coding DNA: TGTGCCACCAGTGACCACAGGGGTAAGGCTTTCTTT.

This clonotype was seen ten or more times. The chain links TRBV7-9 to TRBJ2-1, with D possibly TRBD2 on 7 matching bases. The CDR3 consists of 16 residues. CDR1 is SEHNR and CDR2 is FQNEAQ in the germline V gene (reference sequence). Trimming shortened V by 1 base and J by 4 bases, and 14 bases separated the two germline ends. CDR3 DNA: TGTGCCAGCAGCTTAGTTCGGGGGGCTCGGTACAATGAGCAGTTCTTC. Translation: CASSLVRGARYNEQFF.

The chain uses TRBV12-3 or TRBV12-4 and TRBJ2-1; TRBD2 matches 8 bases. The trim removed 5 bases at V and 13 bases at J, leaving 7 bases unmatched. The CDR3 is 12 residues long. This CDR3 reads CASSTDGTRQFF. The CDR3 DNA reads as TGTGCCAGCAGTACTGACGGGACTAGACAGTTCTTC.

This clonotype occurred many times. This chain joins TRBV3-1 and TRBJ2-1, with D maybe TRBD2 (6 bases). Germline V gene data show CDR1 as LGHDT and CDR2 as YNNKEL (reference sequence). The V and J ends lost 4 bases and 8 bases respectively, with 18 bases between them. This CDR3 region has 15 residues. CDR3 nucleotides: TGTGCCAGCAGCCCGGGTGGAGGGCGGAGCCATGAGCAGTTCTTC. Translation gives CASSPGGGRSHEQFF.

This clonotype was seen a handful of times. The gene calls are TRBV20-1 and TRBJ2-2, with a possible D match to TRBD2 (6 bases). CDR1 DFQATT and CDR2 SNEGSKA come from the germline V gene (reference sequence). The CDR3 has 13 amino acids. Trimming shortened V by 5 bases and J by 6 bases, and 13 bases separated the two germline ends. The CDR3 loop is CSAGGVNPGELFF. For the CDR3, the DNA is TGCAGTGCTGGAGGGGTAAACCCCGGGGAGCTGTTTTTT.

This clonotype was counted many times. The chain uses TRBV7-9 and TRBJ1-1; 7 bases fit TRBD1. V lost 5 bases and J lost 1; bases outside the gene matches: 7. The CDR3 sequence is 15 residues long. Germline CDR1 is SEHNR and CDR2 is FQNEAQ (reference sequence). The CDR3 loop reads CASSIPGQTNTEAFF. CDR3 nucleotides: TGTGCCAGCAGCATCCCGGGACAGACGAACACTGAAGCTTTCTTT. The whole variable domain, filled in from reference TRBV7-9 and TRBJ1-1, reads DTGVSQNPRHKITKRGQNVTFRCDPISEHNRLYWYRQTLGQGPEFLTYFQNEAQLEKSRLLSDRFSAERPKGSFSTLEIQRTEQGDSAMYLCASSIPGQTNTEAFFGQGTRLTVV.

The chain links TRBV20-1 to TRBJ1-1; D not resolved. The CDR3 contains 11 residues. Per the germline V gene, CDR1 is DFQATT and CDR2 is SNEGSKA (reference sequence). V lost 0 bases and J lost 4, with 3 bases in between. The CDR3 DNA sequence: TGCAGTGCTAGAGAGACCACTGAAGCTTTCTTT. It yields the protein CSARETTEAFF.

In its sample, this clonotype was seen many times. The rearrangement joins TRBV12-3 or TRBV12-4 to TRBJ2-7, with TRBD2 matching 16 bases. The CDR3 sequence is 16 residues long. V lost 7 bases and J lost 6; bases outside the gene matches: 9. CDR3 sequence reads: CASTWGTSGRATEQYF. In nucleotides, the CDR3 is TGTGCCAGCACCTGGGGGACTAGCGGGAGGGCCACCGAGCAGTACTTC.

This clonotype was counted only a few times. J is TRBJ2-2 and V is TRBV5-1; D might be TRBD1 (5 bases). The V gene lost 0 bases and the J gene lost 5 bases, with 14 bases spanning the gap. Germline V gives CDR1 SGHRS, CDR2 YFSETQ. The CDR3 runs 16 residues. CDR3 sequence reads: CASSLGQGETTGELFF. CDR3 DNA sequence: TGCGCCAGCAGCTTGGGGCAGGGTGAAACGACCGGGGAGCTGTTTTTT. The full variable domain, with the rest looked up from reference TRBV5-1 and TRBJ2-2, is KAGVTQTPRYLIKTRGQQVTLSCSPISGHRSVSWYQQTPGQGLQFLFEYFSETQRNKGNFPGRFSGRQFSNSRSEMNVSTLELGDSALYLCASSLGQGETTGELFFGEGSRLTVL.

This chain connects TRBV27 to TRBJ2-1; 14 bases agree with TRBD2. With 4 bases clipped from V and 9 bases from J, the junction kept 5 bases outside the gene matches. Germline V gene lookup returns CDR1 MNHEY and CDR2 SMNVEV (reference sequence). This CDR3 region has 15 residues. CDR3 DNA sequence: TGTGCCAGCAGTTGGGGGACTAGCGGGAGAGGTGAGCAGTTCTTC. Protein sequence: CASSWGTSGRGEQFF.

V gene TRBV5-6 combines with J gene TRBJ2-3, with TRBD2 identical over 11 bases. The CDR3 is made up of 15 amino acids. Germline values: CDR1 SGHDT, CDR2 YYEEEE. V trimming: 3 bases; J trimming: 3 bases; junction bases outside the gene matches: 3. As DNA, the CDR3 is TGTGCCAGCAGCTGGGGACTAGCGGTTACAGATACGCAGTATTTT. This sequence encodes CASSWGLAVTDTQYF.

As regards this clonotype: A much larger clone lies one base from this, so it may be a read error. The V gene is TRBV5-1, the J gene TRBJ2-3; D possibly corresponds to TRBD2 (6 bases). Per the germline V gene, CDR1 is SGHRS and CDR2 is YFSETQ. Trimming removed 0 bases from V and 0 bases from J, with 17 bases in between. CDR3 length: 18 residues. DNA for the CDR3: TGCGCCAGCAGCTTGGCCAGGGACGGCGGGATAAGCACAGATACGCAGTATTTT. It is translated as CASSLARDGGISTDTQYF.

There are many counts of this clonotype. The chain links TRBV28 to TRBJ1-2, with TRBD1 identical over 9 bases. The V and J ends lost 5 bases and 8 bases, in that order; junction bases with no gene match: 9. Germline V gives CDR1 MDHEN, CDR2 SYDVKM. The CDR3 consists of 14 residues. The CDR3 is CASSPGQGMEGYTF. CDR3 sequence (DNA): TGTGCCAGCAGTCCCGGACAGGGGATGGAGGGCTACACCTTC.

The chain combines TRBV5-6 with TRBJ1-1; D not certain. Looked up from germline, CDR1 is SGHDT and CDR2 is YYEEEE. Trimming removed 0 bases at V and 4 bases at J, with 10 bases between. The CDR3 covers 14 residues. In DNA form, the CDR3 reads TGTGCCAGCAGCTTGGGGGGAGGGAGCACTGAAGCTTTCTTT. This codes for CASSLGGGSTEAFF.

This clonotype appeared a few times. The chain carries TRBV2 and TRBJ1-2, with D possibly matching TRBD1 (6 bases). There are 14 residues in the CDR3. Trimming left V 8 bases short and J 9 bases short, with 22 bases between. Germline V gene lookup returns CDR1 SNHLY and CDR2 FYNNEI. The DNA for the CDR3 is TGTGCCAGCTGGGACACCGATACGTCTGTTCGCTACACCTTC. Its translation is CASWDTDTSVRYTF.

Many counts were recorded for this clonotype. The rearrangement uses TRBV12-3 or TRBV12-4 and TRBJ2-5; 10 positions match TRBD2. This CDR3 has 16 residues. The V gene end was trimmed by 3 bases and the J gene end by 1 base; junction bases not matched to a gene: 5. CDR3: CASSFVLAGPQETQYF. Here the CDR3 DNA reads TGTGCCAGCAGTTTTGTACTAGCGGGACCCCAAGAGACCCAGTACTTC.

This clonotype was picked up many times. V gene TRBV18 combines with J gene TRBJ1-1; no firm D call. Germline V CDR1 and CDR2: KGHSH, LQKENI. This CDR3 has 14 residues. V gave up 5 bases and J gave up 0 bases, with 10 bases separating them. CDR3 sequence reads: CASSRVGVNTEAFF. The CDR3 DNA follows: TGTGCCAGCTCAAGGGTTGGGGTGAACACTGAAGCTTTCTTT.

This clonotype has just a few counts. This chain uses TRBV5-1 with TRBJ1-2; no clear D. The CDR3 length is 13 residues. The V and J ends lost 4 bases and 0 bases respectively, with 7 bases between them. Germline V gene sequence: CDR1 SGHRS, CDR2 YFSETQ. The CDR3 sequence: CASSQPPNYGYTF. The CDR3 bases are TGCGCCAGCAGCCAGCCTCCTAACTATGGCTACACCTTC.

The rearrangement joins TRBV19 to TRBJ1-5; D might be TRBD1 (6 bases). Trimming pared 5 bases from V and 0 bases from J, leaving 23 bases between. This CDR3 is built from 19 residues. Germline V CDR1 and CDR2: LNHDA, SQIVND (reference sequence). The CDR3 DNA reads as TGTGCCAGTAGTGCCCGGAAGAGGGGGGCATTGTATAGCAATCAGCCCCAGCATTTT. This encodes CASSARKRGALYSNQPQHF.

The chain has TRBV7-8 and TRBJ2-3; the D gene is possibly TRBD2 (6 bases). Trimming stripped 4 bases from V and 1 base from J, with 15 bases between. Germline CDR1 is SGHVS and CDR2 is FQNEAQ. The length of the CDR3 is 16 residues. The CDR3 region is CASSSRDFSGTDTQYF. The CDR3 DNA follows: TGTGCCAGCAGCTCGCGGGACTTTTCTGGCACAGATACGCAGTATTTT.